Each of the 3 T cell receptor beta chains below was sequenced from the same sample in a study of shared clonotypes between healthy human individuals. Measured with immunoSEQ multiplex PCR; TCRdb has only the in-frame clones, and not every one. The data show 2 million to 2.5 million clones, about 95% seen once. The naive CD8 subset, CD45RO-negative cells positively selected for CCR7, excluded terminally differentiated effector memory CD45RA+ cells. Specimen: naive CD8+ T cells sorted from blood. The receptors derive from a man aged 18 to 29 in good health.

This chain uses TRBV6-5 with TRBJ2-7, with 9 bases fitting TRBD1. Germline values: CDR1 MNHEY, CDR2 SVGAGI. The CDR3 contains 15 residues. Trimming at V came to 2 bases and at J to 2 bases, leaving 4 bases not matched to a gene. This CDR3 is CASSYTGTGTYEQYF. The CDR3 DNA is TGTGCCAGCAGTTACACCGGGACAGGGACCTACGAGCAGTACTTC.

This sequence joins TRBV28 and TRBJ2-7, with TRBD1 matching over 10 bases. This CDR3 has 17 amino acids. Germline lookup yields CDR1 MDHEN and CDR2 SYDVKM. The trim removed 5 bases at V and 5 bases at J, leaving 15 bases unmatched. DNA for the CDR3: TGTGCCAGCAGTGCCTTCCCTCGGGACAGGGGTTTCCACGAGCAGTACTTC. The encoded protein is CASSAFPRDRGFHEQYF.

The genes are TRBV30 and TRBJ2-1; TRBD2 is a possible D gene (6 bases). The germline V gene has CDR1 GTSNPN and CDR2 SVGIG (reference sequence). The CDR3 consists of 17 residues. V lost 0 bases, J lost 0 bases, and 15 bases lay in between. CDR3 region: CAWSVITGGISYNEQFF. CDR3 coding DNA: TGTGCCTGGAGTGTGATCACAGGCGGGATCTCCTACAATGAGCAGTTCTTC.